This T cell receptor (beta chain) was captured by sequencing in a study of vaccination and CD4 T cells after COVID-19. Study details: The authors exposed cells to overlapping spike peptides derived from SARS-CoV-2, HCoV-NL63, HCoV-OC43 and HCoV-229E.

Concerning this clonotype itself: Its antigen remains unidentified.

V trimming: 5 bases; J trimming: 3 bases; junction bases outside the gene matches: 6. Germline CDR1 reads WNHNN; CDR2 reads SYGVQD (reference sequence). This CDR3 has 15 residues. Oncomine TCR Beta short-read sequencing was applied to DNA from cultured CD4+ T cells. TCRdb re-analysed the PCR reads in MiXCR, keeping a single row per CDR3 protein. Of 15,000 to 19,000 distinct CDR3 sequences listed, around 48% are singletons. Treatment given: approximately 9-day PBMC culture with coronavirus spike peptide pools or control peptides (ViraFEST assay). The rearrangement uses TRBV10-1 and TRBJ2-2, with 7 bases that match TRBD1. The TCR sequence derives from a human donor who had recovered from COVID-19. This sample comprised CD4+ T cells from blood, cultured in vitro, obtained before SARS-CoV-2 vaccination. For the CDR3, the DNA is TGCGCCAGCAGTTCGCACACAGGGGACACCGGGGAGCTGTTTTTT. This sequence encodes CASSSHTGDTGELFF.